This TCR beta chain comes out of a study of graft-versus-host responses after intestinal transplantation. Study information: For approximately three years after anti-thymocyte globulin induction, all recipients took tacrolimus and steroids.

Deletions cut 2 bases from V and 2 bases from J, with 10 bases between. The CDR3 consists of 15 residues. From germline, CDR1 is ENHRY and CDR2 SYGVKD. TCRdb keeps only in-frame clones here, not all; method: immunoSEQ multiplex PCR. There are under 100,000 clones in the sample; 75% to 95% occur only once, and 15% to 20% lies in the top ten. Notes on the study in general: GvH clonotypes were identified within recipient marrow, with a subset emerging first in ileum or blood.

To note about this clone: What it binds is unknown.

This material consisted of PBMCs, taken roughly 68 weeks after intestinal transplant. This clonotype was sampled from a human patient who received an intestinal transplant, so some T cells may come from the graft donor. The J gene is TRBJ2-1, the V gene TRBV10-3, with D maybe TRBD1 (7 bases). The CDR3 bases are TGTGCCATCAGTGAGGGGGGGACAGCCTACAATGAGCAGTTCTTC. Protein product: CAISEGGTAYNEQFF.